This entry describes one T cell receptor (beta chain). Its antigen is currently unknown. This specimen belongs to a study of cytomegalovirus exposure and HLA in healthy donors. Broader study findings: Association of a missense DCLRE1C variant with TCR beta V- and J-gene trimming was reported in a later analysis. The likely explanation for a cluster of highly shared sequence variants was sequencing artifact. Based on reports, TCR beta sequences accurately predicted HLA-A and HLA-B alleles for most subjects. Specificity for CMV antigens was confirmed in vitro for a few of the CMV-associated chains.

This CDR3 is 15 amino acids long. CDR1 and CDR2 (germline): LGHNA, YNFKEQ. V was pared by 4 bases and J by 4 bases, with 17 bases between. PCR involved 60 Vbeta and 13 Jbeta primers. Sequenced by immunoSEQ multiplex PCR; TCRdb stores in-frame clones only, minus some. The table lists some 130,000 clones, approximately 82% of them singletons, with roughly 1.5% in the top ten. The clonotype comes from a female donor in good health and CMV-seronegative. The rearrangement links TRBV4-2 to TRBJ2-7, with D perhaps TRBD1 (6 bases). The specimen sequenced was PBMCs. This chain's CDR3 is CASSLSGLQGYEQYF. CDR3 sequence (DNA): TGTGCCAGCAGCCTAAGTGGTTTACAGGGTTACGAGCAGTACTTC.